This T cell receptor beta chain was recovered during a study of OX40 agonist ivuxolimab in advanced cancers. Sequencing was performed with immunoSEQ multiplex PCR; in TCRdb, only in-frame clones are kept and a portion is missing. Of some 51,000 clones in the sample, around 77% are singletons; the top ten hold roughly 2%. This clone occurred once. The CDR3 consists of 12 residues. Trimming pared 1 base from V and 10 bases from J, leaving 10 bases between. Germline loops: CDR1 SGHAT, CDR2 FQNNGV. The sequence was obtained from an adult with an advanced solid tumor such as melanoma, head and neck, liver or kidney cancer. The material was CD4+ or CD8+ T cells sorted from blood, obtained in a trial of the OX40 agonist ivuxolimab. V and J are TRBV11-2 and TRBJ1-1; D is ambiguous. CDR3 amino acids: CASSLVPDVAFF. The CDR3 coding sequence is TGTGCCAGCAGCTTAGTCCCGGACGTAGCTTTCTTT.